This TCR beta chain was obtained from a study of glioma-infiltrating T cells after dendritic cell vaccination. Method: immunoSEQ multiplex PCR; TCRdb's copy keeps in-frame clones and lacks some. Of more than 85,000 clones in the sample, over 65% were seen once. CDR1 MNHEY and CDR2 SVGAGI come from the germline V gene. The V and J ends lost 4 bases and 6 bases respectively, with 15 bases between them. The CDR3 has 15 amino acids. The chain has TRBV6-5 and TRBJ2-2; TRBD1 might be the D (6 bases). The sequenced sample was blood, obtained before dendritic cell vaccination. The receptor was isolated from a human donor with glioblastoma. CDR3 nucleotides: TGTGCCAGCAGTTTTAGGGGGAACCTGGCCGGGGAGCTGTTTTTT. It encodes CASSFRGNLAGELFF.